What follows are 6 T cell receptor beta chains derived from one specimen sequenced in a study of CD8 T cells in ankylosing spondylitis. General study results and limits: Ankylosing spondylitis blood appeared to carry a characteristic TCR beta motif of eight or nine highly homologous variants.

TCRdb processed the 5' RACE reads anew with MiXCR; each CDR3 protein has one entry. Here the sample spans around 890,000 distinct CDR3 sequences, over 9.5% being singletons. Their specific antigens are unknown. The specimen sequenced was blood, either unsorted or a sorted T cell fraction (not recorded which). The receptors derive from a male donor with ankylosing spondylitis.

This clonotype appeared a few times. V usage is TRBV6-2 or TRBV6-3 and J usage is TRBJ2-4; 10 bases fit TRBD1. The CDR3 loop spans 20 amino acids. The germline CDR1 and CDR2 sequences are MNHEY and SVGEGT. V gave up 5 bases and J gave up 0 bases; unmatched junction bases: 16. The CDR3 nucleotides are TGTGCCAGCAGTCCCCGAGGACAGGGGGGACCACCCCTAGCCAAAAACATTCAGTACTTC. This encodes CASSPRGQGGPPLAKNIQYF.

This clonotype was picked up a small number of times. The genes are TRBV7-2 and TRBJ2-5; possibly TRBD1 or TRBD2 for D (5 bases each). Germline V gene lookup returns CDR1 SGHTA and CDR2 FQGNSA. This CDR3 region has 16 residues. V was shortened by 7 bases and J by 5 bases, with 23 bases between the two germline ends. Here the CDR3 reads CASTPRGGPRRETQYF. The CDR3 DNA reads TGTGCCAGCACCCCGAGGGGCGGCCCCCGAAGGGAGACCCAGTACTTC.

This clonotype has a count of ten or more. This chain connects TRBV29-1 to TRBJ2-1; possible D gene TRBD1, 6 bases. There are 11 residues in the CDR3. The ends were cut back, 7 bases at V and 12 bases at J, with 16 bases in the middle. Germline loops: CDR1 SQVTM, CDR2 ANQGSEA. The DNA for the CDR3 is TGCAGCGGGGGGCTAGCTCGTGGGCAGTTCTTC. This gives the protein CSGGLARGQFF.

The table lists this clonotype with a few counts. The chain couples TRBV7-9 to TRBJ1-1; possible D gene TRBD1, 6 bases. V dropped 3 bases and J dropped 1 base, with 12 bases sitting between them. Per the germline V gene, CDR1 is SEHNR and CDR2 is FQNEAQ (reference sequence). The CDR3 is 15 amino acids. The CDR3 loop is CASSFTLGQNTEAFF. Here the CDR3 DNA reads TGTGCCAGCAGCTTTACCTTGGGACAGAACACTGAAGCTTTCTTT.

This clonotype was detected only a few times. The chain links TRBV20-1 to TRBJ2-3, with D possibly called TRBD1 or TRBD2 (5 bases each). Germline lookup yields CDR1 DFQATT and CDR2 SNEGSKA (reference sequence). The V end was cut by 1 base, the J end by 3 bases, with 14 bases between. The CDR3 contains 15 residues. CDR3 in amino acids: CSARAPGLGTDTQYF. CDR3 sequence (DNA): TGCAGTGCTAGAGCGCCGGGGCTCGGGACAGATACGCAGTATTTT.

The CDR3 sequence is CSVGTGNKTEAFF. CDR3 nucleotide sequence: TGCAGCGTTGGGACAGGGAACAAAACTGAAGCTTTCTTT. The chain uses TRBV29-1 and TRBJ1-1; 8 bases line up with TRBD1. The V gene's germline CDR1 is SQVTM and CDR2 ANQGSEA. The CDR3 runs 13 residues. The V gene end was trimmed by 4 bases and the J gene end by 5 bases; junction bases not matched to a gene: 6.